This T cell receptor (beta chain) stems from a study of technical replicates of blood from a few donors (dated by TCRdb to 2015 to 2018). Libraries were built with the immunoSEQ multiplex PCR assay. The clones in this table, taken by TCRdb from immuneACCESS, are in-frame only. Not every clone is retained; where verified, under half of the shortfall comes from an unresolved V gene, and the cause of the rest is unknown. This sample comprises about 57,000 clones, 85% to 90% of them detected only once. The top ten clones comprise less than 6.5% of the sample. V loses 7 bases, J loses 1 base, and the germline ends lie 12 bases apart. From the germline V gene, CDR1 is SGHRS and CDR2 is YFSETQ. Reading from cysteine to phenylalanine, the CDR3 counts 15 amino acids. Here the CDR3 DNA is all that survives: 45 bases in frame from base 1. Notes on this clone: Its target antigen remains unknown. The record has no base qualities; no much larger clone is one base away.

Sequencing was carried out using PBMCs. In this chain, TRBV5-1 is recombined with TRBJ2-6, with TRBD1 perhaps the D gene, on 5 matching bases. The TCR sequence derives from a human donor in good health. Some clones in this sample may be carry-over from other donors' samples. This receptor has the CDR3 CASGSQGSGANVLTF. The sequenced DNA is TGCGCCAGCGGATCGCAGGGATCTGGGGCCAACGTCCTGACTTTC.